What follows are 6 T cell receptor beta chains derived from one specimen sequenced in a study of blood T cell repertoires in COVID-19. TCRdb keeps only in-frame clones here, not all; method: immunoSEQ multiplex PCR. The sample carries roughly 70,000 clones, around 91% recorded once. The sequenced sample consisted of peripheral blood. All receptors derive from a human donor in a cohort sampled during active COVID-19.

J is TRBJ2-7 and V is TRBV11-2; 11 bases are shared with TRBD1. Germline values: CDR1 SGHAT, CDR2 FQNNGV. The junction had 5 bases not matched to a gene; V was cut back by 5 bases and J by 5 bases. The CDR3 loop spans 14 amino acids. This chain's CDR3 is CASSPGQGANEQYF. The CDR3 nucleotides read TGTGCCAGCAGCCCCGGACAGGGGGCCAACGAGCAGTACTTC.

In DNA, the CDR3 is TGTGCCACCACTGGACAGTACAATGAAAAACTGTTTTTT. Translated: CATTGQYNEKLFF. J is TRBJ1-4 and V is TRBV15, with D tentatively TRBD1 (6 bases). Trimming shortened V by 7 bases and J by 5 bases, and 11 bases separated the two germline ends. Germline V gene sequence: CDR1 LNHNV, CDR2 YYDKDF (reference sequence). CDR3 length: 13 residues.

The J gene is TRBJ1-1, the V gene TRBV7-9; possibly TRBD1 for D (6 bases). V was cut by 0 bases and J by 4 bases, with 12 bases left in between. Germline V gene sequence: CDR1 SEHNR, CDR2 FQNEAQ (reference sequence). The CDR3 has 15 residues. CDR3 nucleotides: TGTGCCAGCAGCTTAGCTGCCCGGGGGGCCACTGAAGCTTTCTTT. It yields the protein CASSLAARGATEAFF.

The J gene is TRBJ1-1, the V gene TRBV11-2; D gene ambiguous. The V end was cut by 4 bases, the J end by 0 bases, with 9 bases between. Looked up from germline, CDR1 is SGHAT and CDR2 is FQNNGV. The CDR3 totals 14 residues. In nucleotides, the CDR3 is TGTGCCAGCAGCTCGTTCGGGATGAACACTGAAGCTTTCTTT. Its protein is CASSSFGMNTEAFF. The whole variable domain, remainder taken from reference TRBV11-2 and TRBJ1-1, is EAGVAQSPRYKIIEKRQSVAFWCNPISGHATLYWYQQILGQGPKLLIQFQNNGVVDDSQLPKDRFSAERLKGVDSTLKIQPAKLEDSAVYLCASSSFGMNTEAFFGQGTRLTVV.

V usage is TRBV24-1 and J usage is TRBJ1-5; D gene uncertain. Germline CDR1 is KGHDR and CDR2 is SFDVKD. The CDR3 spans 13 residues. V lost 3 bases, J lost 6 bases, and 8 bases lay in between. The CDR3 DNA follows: TGTGCCACCAGTGATGACTCGAGTCAGCCCCAGCATTTT. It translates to CATSDDSSQPQHF.

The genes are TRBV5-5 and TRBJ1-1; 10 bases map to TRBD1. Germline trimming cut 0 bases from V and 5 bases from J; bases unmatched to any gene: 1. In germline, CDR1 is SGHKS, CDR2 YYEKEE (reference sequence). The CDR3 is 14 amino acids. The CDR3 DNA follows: TGTGCCAGCAGCTTGGAGGGACAGGGGACTGAAGCTTTCTTT. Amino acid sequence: CASSLEGQGTEAFF. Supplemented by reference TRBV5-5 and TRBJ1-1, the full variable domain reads DAGVTQSPTHLIKTRGQQVTLRCSPISGHKSVSWYQQVLGQGPQFIFQYYEKEERGRGNFPDRFSARQFPNYSSELNVNALLLGDSALYLCASSLEGQGTEAFFGQGTRLTVV.